Each of the 26 T cell receptor beta chains below was sequenced from the same sample in a study of T-cell reconstitution after alpha-beta-depleted transplantation in children. The TCRbeta library was prepared with unique molecular identifiers. TCRdb recomputed calls from the PCR reads with MiXCR, one row per CDR3 protein. The table lists about 240,000 distinct CDR3 sequences, 12% of them singletons. The sequencing used PBMCs from the stem cell graft donor, collected from the stem cell graft. The receptor source for this set is a human donor who donated a stem cell graft to a child with acute lymphoblastic leukemia.

Regarding this clonotype: Since a much larger clone is just one base distant, this may be a read error. The chain has TRBV7-8 and TRBJ2-2, with D possibly TRBD1 on 5 matching bases. Germline V gene data show CDR1 as SGHVS and CDR2 as FQNEAQ. CDR3 size: 16 residues. For the CDR3, the DNA is TGTGCCAGCAGCGTAGCTGGGGCTAGGAACACCGGGGAGCTGTTTTTT. Translation gives CASSVAGARNTGELFF. Complete variable domain (other parts from reference TRBV7-8 and TRBJ2-2): GAGVSQSPRYKVAKRGQDVALRCDPISGHVSLFWYQQALGQGPEFLTYFQNEAQLDKSGLPSDRFFAERPEGSVSTLKIQRTQQEDSAVYLCASSVAGARNTGELFFGEGSRLTVL.

This clonotype was seen a handful of times. V gene TRBV20-1 combines with J gene TRBJ2-3; 7 nucleotides line up with TRBD2. There are 15 residues in the CDR3. The junction had 9 bases not matched to a gene; V was cut back by 6 bases and J by 0 bases. Germline V gene data show CDR1 as DFQATT and CDR2 as SNEGSKA (reference sequence). DNA for the CDR3: TGCAGTGCCAGAAACCCGGGGGGAAGCACAGATACGCAGTATTTT. Residues: CSARNPGGSTDTQYF.

This clonotype was seen repeatedly, ten times or more. The chain carries TRBV2 and TRBJ2-1; D remains unclear. V was trimmed by 4 bases and J by 5 bases, leaving 9 bases between them. This CDR3 comprises 13 residues. Germline V CDR1 and CDR2: SNHLY, FYNNEI. This CDR3 is CASSGVWHNEQFF. For the CDR3, the DNA is TGTGCCAGCAGTGGGGTATGGCACAATGAGCAGTTCTTC.

The gene calls are TRBV6-2 or TRBV6-3 and TRBJ1-6, with 11 bases matching TRBD1. The CDR3 is 14 residues long. Losses at the gene ends were 5 bases for V and 13 bases for J; bases not matched to a gene: 7. Germline values: CDR1 MNHEY, CDR2 SVGEGT. CDR3 nucleotide sequence: TGTGCCAGCAGTCCCCTCCGGGACAGGGGGCCCCTCCACTTT. Its protein product is CASSPLRDRGPLHF.

The table lists this clonotype with many counts. The rearrangement links TRBV7-3 to TRBJ2-1, with TRBD1 matching 8 bases. From germline, CDR1 is SGHTA and CDR2 FQGTGA. The CDR3 consists of 20 residues. The V gene end was trimmed by 5 bases and the J gene end by 3 bases; junction bases not matched to a gene: 21. CDR3 amino acids: CASSPLGQDGVGSGYNEQFF. The CDR3 DNA reads as TGTGCCAGCAGCCCACTGGGACAGGACGGGGTGGGTTCGGGCTACAATGAGCAGTTCTTC.

This clonotype was observed at least ten times. J is TRBJ1-4 and V is TRBV12-3 or TRBV12-4, with 10 nucleotides matching TRBD1. This CDR3 comprises 15 residues. Trimming cost V 5 bases and J 4 bases; bases outside gene matches: 4. Here the CDR3 reads CASSLGTGVNEKLFF. In nucleotides, the CDR3 is TGTGCCAGCAGTCTTGGGACAGGGGTTAATGAAAAACTGTTTTTT.

This clonotype was detected ten times or more. The CDR3 nucleotides read TGTGCCAGCAGACAGGGGGTGAGTGAAGCTTTCTTT. Amino acid sequence: CASRQGVSEAFF. This chain joins TRBV5-6 and TRBJ1-1; 8 bases map to TRBD1. This CDR3 is 12 amino acids long. With V trimmed by 5 bases and J by 7 bases, 4 bases remained unmatched. Germline CDR1 SGHDT, CDR2 YYEEEE.

There are many counts of this clonotype. The rearrangement links TRBV20-1 to TRBJ1-1; tentatively, D is TRBD1 (6 bases). With 8 bases removed from V and 8 bases from J, the gap between germline ends came to 18 bases. Germline V gene lookup returns CDR1 DFQATT and CDR2 SNEGSKA (reference sequence). The CDR3 sequence is 12 residues long. As DNA, the CDR3 is TGCAGTTTTACGAACGACAGGCAAGAAGCTTTCTTT. Translation gives CSFTNDRQEAFF.

This clonotype turned up a few times. The chain uses TRBV4-3 and TRBJ2-5; D is ambiguous. Germline V gives CDR1 LGHNA, CDR2 YSLEER. The CDR3 has 16 amino acids. Trimming removed 0 bases from V and 1 base from J, with 12 bases in between. The CDR3 nucleotides read TGCGCCAGCAGCCAAGACGGCAGGCGATCCCAAGAGACCCAGTACTTC. Translated: CASSQDGRRSQETQYF.

There are many counts of this clonotype. One end of the junction does not line up with germline, which may come from a read error. Written as DNA, the CDR3 is TGTGCCAGCAGGGAAGGGAATCAGCCCCAGCATTTT. Amino acids: CASREGNQPQHF. The chain joins TRBV6-1 to TRBJ1-5; D is unresolved. The germline V gene encodes CDR1 MNHNS and CDR2 SASEGT. This CDR3 is built from 12 residues.

This clonotype was counted at least ten times. The V call is TRBV7-9, the J call TRBJ1-5; 7 bases align to TRBD1. From germline, CDR1 is SEHNR and CDR2 FQNEAQ (reference sequence). V lost 1 base, J lost 2 bases, and 5 bases stayed unmatched. CDR3 length equals 16 residues. CDR3 residues: CASSLDTGTGNQPQHF. In DNA, the CDR3 is TGTGCCAGCAGCTTAGATACCGGGACAGGCAATCAGCCCCAGCATTTT.

The J gene is TRBJ2-1, the V gene TRBV5-6; a possible D gene is TRBD2 (5 bases). CDR1 is SGHDT, CDR2 YYEEEE, per germline. The CDR3 loop spans 16 amino acids. Deletions cut 4 bases from V and 9 bases from J, with 23 bases between. The CDR3 is CASSAIQFAVGGEQFF. CDR3 nucleotides: TGTGCCAGCAGCGCCATTCAATTCGCAGTTGGAGGTGAGCAGTTCTTC.

In this sample, this clonotype turned up many times. CDR3 residues: CSGGQRTDTQYF. For the CDR3, the DNA is TGCAGCGGGGGACAGAGGACAGATACGCAGTATTTT. This rearrangement joins TRBV29-1 to TRBJ2-3, with TRBD1 identical over 7 bases. The CDR3 totals 12 residues. The ends lost 7 bases at V and 3 bases at J; junction bases unmatched: 4. In germline, CDR1 is SQVTM, CDR2 ANQGSEA.

This clonotype was counted a few times. This chain connects TRBV3-1 to TRBJ1-1; D is unresolved. Per germline, CDR1 LGHDT and CDR2 YNNKEL (reference sequence). CDR3 length: 14 residues. Trimming took off 2 bases at V and 1 base at J, with 8 bases between the two ends. CDR3: CASSQRRENTEAFF. The CDR3 DNA reads TGTGCCAGCAGCCAACGTAGGGAGAACACTGAAGCTTTCTTT.

This clonotype was seen many times. The chain is built from TRBV18 and TRBJ2-7, with 11 bases identical to TRBD2. Germline values: CDR1 KGHSH, CDR2 LQKENI. This CDR3 has 18 amino acids. The junction had 12 bases not matched to a gene; V was cut back by 2 bases and J by 3 bases. The CDR3 coding sequence is TGTGCCAGCTCACCAAAAGGGACTAGCGGTCTCCTTGTCTACGAGCAGTACTTC. Translation gives CASSPKGTSGLLVYEQYF.

This clonotype was counted many times. The chain couples TRBV18 to TRBJ2-2; possibly TRBD2 for D (5 bases). CDR3 length: 15 residues. The V end lost 3 bases, the J end lost 0 bases, and 8 bases lay between the germline ends. CDR1 and CDR2 from the germline V gene are KGHSH and LQKENI. The CDR3 sequence: CASSPGAPNTGELFF. The DNA for the CDR3 is TGTGCCAGCTCACCGGGAGCCCCGAACACCGGGGAGCTGTTTTTT. Based on the CDR3 plus reference TRBV18 and TRBJ2-2, the full variable domain is NAGVMQNPRHLVRRRGQEARLRCSPMKGHSHVYWYRQLPEEGLKFMVYLQKENIIDESGMPKERFSAEFPKEGPSILRIQQVVRGDSAAYFCASSPGAPNTGELFFGEGSRLTVL.

V is TRBV29-1 and J is TRBJ2-3; a possible D gene is TRBD2 (6 bases). The germline CDR1 and CDR2 sequences are SQVTM and ANQGSEA. V was pared by 6 bases and J by 2 bases, with 9 bases between. This CDR3 has 12 residues. CDR3 in amino acids: CSVERATDTQYF. The CDR3 coding sequence is TGCAGCGTAGAGCGGGCCACAGATACGCAGTATTTT.

This clonotype was counted many times. V is TRBV5-1 and J is TRBJ2-4; tentative D call: TRBD2 (7 bases). The V end was cut by 2 bases, the J end by 7 bases, with 13 bases between. Germline V gives CDR1 SGHRS, CDR2 YFSETQ. CDR3 length equals 14 residues. CDR3 amino acids: CASSFAGAGNIQYF. CDR3 DNA sequence: TGCGCCAGCAGCTTTGCGGGGGCGGGTAACATTCAGTACTTC.

This clonotype has more than one count but fewer than ten. This chain uses TRBV30 with TRBJ1-4; no clear D gene. V was trimmed by 5 bases and J by 8 bases, leaving 9 bases between them. The germline gives CDR1 GTSNPN, CDR2 SVGIG (reference sequence). The length of the CDR3 is 11 residues. CDR3 nucleotide sequence: TGTGCCTGGGGAATACGAGAAAAACTGTTTTTT. It codes for CAWGIREKLFF.

This clonotype was recorded a few times. V is TRBV20-1 and J is TRBJ2-5; D unresolved. Trimming stripped 1 base from V and 5 bases from J, with 17 bases between. CDR1 and CDR2 (germline): DFQATT, SNEGSKA (reference sequence). CDR3 size: 15 residues. This CDR3 is CSARVILGPWETQYF. The CDR3 bases are TGCAGTGCTAGAGTCATTCTGGGCCCTTGGGAGACCCAGTACTTC.

This clonotype was observed many times. This chain joins TRBV27 and TRBJ2-6; no definite D call. Germline V lookup: CDR1 MNHEY, CDR2 SMNVEV (reference sequence). V was cut by 4 bases and J by 2 bases, with 12 bases left in between. The CDR3 runs 16 residues. CDR3 region: CASSSLGPAGANVLTF. The CDR3 DNA follows: TGTGCCAGCAGTTCCCTAGGGCCGGCTGGGGCCAACGTCCTGACTTTC.

Comments on this clonotype: Possible read error: a much larger clone is one base away. In DNA, the CDR3 is TGCAGTGCTAGAAGCCAGCGGGCTACAGATACGCAGTATTTT. Translation: CSARSQRATDTQYF. V is TRBV20-1 and J is TRBJ2-3; weak D call: TRBD2 (6 bases). Trimming pared 2 bases from V and 3 bases from J, leaving 12 bases between. There are 14 residues in the CDR3. The germline V gene encodes CDR1 DFQATT and CDR2 SNEGSKA (reference sequence).

This chain joins TRBV5-6 and TRBJ2-5; 9 bases are a match to TRBD1. After removal of 2 bases from V and 4 bases from J, the junction contained 6 bases not matched to a gene. The CDR3 covers 15 residues. The V gene's germline CDR1 is SGHDT and CDR2 YYEEEE. This CDR3 is CASSFPGTGLETQYF. The CDR3 coding sequence is TGTGCCAGCAGCTTCCCCGGGACAGGGCTAGAGACCCAGTACTTC.

As to this clonotype: This sequence may be a read error, since a much larger clone differs from it by one base. The CDR3 bases are TGTGCCAGCACCCAAATCACAGATACGCAGTATTTT. Residues: CASTQITDTQYF. V usage is TRBV3-1 and J usage is TRBJ2-3; D is uncertain. Germline V CDR1 and CDR2: LGHDT, YNNKEL (reference sequence). The CDR3 has 12 residues.

Ten or more counts support this clonotype. This chain connects TRBV27 to TRBJ1-5, with D perhaps TRBD1 (5 bases). Germline V gene data show CDR1 as MNHEY and CDR2 as SMNVEV (reference sequence). The CDR3 extends over 15 amino acids. Trimming took 5 bases from V and 6 from J, leaving 17 bases between them. This chain's CDR3 is CASSELGEVLQPQHF. The CDR3 DNA is TGTGCCAGCAGTGAGTTGGGGGAGGTCCTTCAGCCCCAGCATTTT.

This clonotype appeared many times. The rearrangement joins TRBV5-1 to TRBJ2-7; D gene uncertain. This CDR3 spans 12 amino acids. Trimming shortened V by 1 base and J by 7 bases, and 9 bases separated the two germline ends. Germline values: CDR1 SGHRS, CDR2 YFSETQ. The CDR3 sequence: CASSLNRAEQYF. The CDR3 nucleotides read TGCGCCAGCAGCTTGAACCGGGCTGAGCAGTACTTC.